This entry describes one T cell receptor (beta chain). Its target is not known. The entry originates in a study of beta chain features in type 1 diabetes. Study-wide context: Age, gender and cell yields were alike across patients and healthy donors. Study-wide points: TCRB repertoires of naive, central memory and Treg cells appeared more similar among patients than among healthy donors. Shorter TCRB CDR3s, moderately but significantly so, marked every one of the four CD4+ subsets in Type 1 diabetes patients.

The CDR3 sequence is 15 residues long. V shed 2 bases and J 3 bases; nucleotides not matched to a gene: 6. Per the germline V gene, CDR1 is GTSNPN and CDR2 is SVGIG (reference sequence). Purity exceeding 95% was reached by all sorted populations. The isolated RNA, all of it, was reverse transcribed, so expressed TCRB transcripts were what got sequenced. Profiling relied on immunoSEQ multiplex PCR, and the TCRdb table lists in-frame clones only, not all of them. The table records around 500,000 clones, roughly 31% of them present only once. The V and J genes are TRBV30 and TRBJ1-5; 8 positions match TRBD1. The TCR comes from a man younger than 35 in good health. Sequencing was carried out using naive CD4+ T cells from blood. The CDR3 protein is CAWSPGQAPNQPQHF. The CDR3 nucleotides read TGTGCCTGGAGTCCGGGACAGGCCCCCAATCAGCCCCAGCATTTT.